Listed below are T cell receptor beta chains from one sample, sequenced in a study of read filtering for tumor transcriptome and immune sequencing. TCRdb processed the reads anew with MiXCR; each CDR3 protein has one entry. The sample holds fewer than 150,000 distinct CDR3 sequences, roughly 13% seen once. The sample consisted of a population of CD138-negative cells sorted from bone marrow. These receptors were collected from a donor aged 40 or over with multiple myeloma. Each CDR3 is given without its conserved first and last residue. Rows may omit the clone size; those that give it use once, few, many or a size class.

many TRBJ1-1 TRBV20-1 SAEEGGTEAF
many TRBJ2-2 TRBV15 ATSRDWGSTGELF
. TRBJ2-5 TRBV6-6 ASSYSIRRETQY
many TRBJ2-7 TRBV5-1 ASSPGGAGVSYEQY
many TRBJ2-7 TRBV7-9 ASSPTGTSGPWRVEQY
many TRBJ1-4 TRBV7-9 ASSLGDEKLF
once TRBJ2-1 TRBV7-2 ASSSGGGALDEQF
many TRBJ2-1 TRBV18 ASSPSLRSYNEQF
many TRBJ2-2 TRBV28 ASKGDWHTGELF
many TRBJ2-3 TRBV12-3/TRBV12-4 ASSFERPHVDTQY
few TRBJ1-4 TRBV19 ASSNRGEKLF
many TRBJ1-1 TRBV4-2 ASSPRQGGSLSEAF
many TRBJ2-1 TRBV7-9 ASSLLAENNEQF
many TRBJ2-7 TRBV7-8 ASSLSTTGSYSYEQY
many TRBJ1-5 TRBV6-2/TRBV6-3 ASSGTGDNQPQH
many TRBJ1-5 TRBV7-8 ASSPTGGNQPQH
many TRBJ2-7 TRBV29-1 SVSGGSYGEQY
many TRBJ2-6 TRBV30 AWSRYRASTSGANVLT
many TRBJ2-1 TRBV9 ASSALDPVSYNEQF
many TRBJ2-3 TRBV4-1 ASSQAGGGAGDTQY
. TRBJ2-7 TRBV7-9 ASSLVGGYEQY
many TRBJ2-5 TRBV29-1 SVGTLAGETQY
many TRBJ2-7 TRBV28 ASRTSASLAIEQY
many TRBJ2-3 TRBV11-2 ASSPGANTQY
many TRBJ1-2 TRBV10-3 AISPDRGDGYT
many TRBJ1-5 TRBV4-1 ASSRRQGNQPQH
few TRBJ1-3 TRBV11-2 ASSLVTSISGNTIY
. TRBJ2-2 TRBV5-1 ASSLKKTGGNTGELF
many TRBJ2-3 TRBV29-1 SVAPGLSTDTQY
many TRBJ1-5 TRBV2 ASSDQGEGQPQH
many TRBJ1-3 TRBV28 ASSTQGRGNTIY
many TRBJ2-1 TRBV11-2 ASSRELPDTGEQF
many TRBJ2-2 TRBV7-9 ASRQTSGDVTGELF
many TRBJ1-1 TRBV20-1 SARWGASDTEAF
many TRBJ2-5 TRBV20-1 SAPAWEETQY
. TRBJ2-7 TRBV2 ASSEAFTWEQY
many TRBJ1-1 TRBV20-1 SAWGQGNTEAF